The sequence of this T cell receptor beta chain was determined in a study of blood T cell repertoires in COVID-19 (dated by TCRdb to 2020 to 2022). Study-level background: For ImmuneRACE Cohort 3, a participant was defined as recovered based on two consecutive negative NP/OP PCR tests, clearance by a healthcare professional, or resolution of symptoms. Samples covering the acute and convalescent phases of COVID-19 were provided by collaborators in the United States, Italy and Spain. The material from the prospective study consisted of cDNA or gDNA derived from T cells, B-cell-depleted T cells, or PBMCs. The dataset comprised deeply sampled blood TCRbeta repertoires from subjects exposed to, actively infected with, or recovered from COVID-19. The repertoires were released in a freely available public database intended as a resource for research on the immune response to SARS-CoV-2. Samples came from the ongoing ImmuneRACE study (first 160 participants) plus 1,254 subjects from 6 global collaborators. Sample metadata almost always included a de-identified subject ID, COVID-19 status, age in years and sex. Where HLA class I and class II types were available, the types were taken from metadata supplied by the sample provider, not from assay-based typing.

Overall results and qualifications from the work: The quantity of clinical and demographic metadata differed by source and by participant and was supplied without curation.

Note on this clone: Its antigen target is currently unknown. No much larger clone is present one base from it, and per-base qualities are unavailable.

Participants in the prospective study were enrolled through a virtual design, were aged roughly 18 to 100 years, and lived in approximately 25 United States geographic areas. Cohort assignment in the prospective study relied on participant-reported clinical history from a screening survey and a study questionnaire. In the prospective study, whole blood, serum and a nasopharyngeal or oropharyngeal swab were collected from each participant by mobile phlebotomists. Participants in the prospective study had the option to provide additional blood draws and questionnaires over a 2-month period. Prospective study blood samples were shipped either frozen or at room temperature before DNA extraction. TCRbeta CDR3 regions were amplified from genomic DNA using the immunoSEQ Assay, a bias-controlled multiplex PCR. Per the source publication's procedure: The number of nucleated cells in each sample was estimated by amplification of reference gene primers within the assay. To quantify the absolute abundance of each unique TCRbeta CDR3 rearrangement, sequence reads were collapsed and filtered. For each sample, productive Simpson clonality was calculated as the square root of Simpson's diversity index across productive rearrangements. TCRdb obtained this table from immuneACCESS and retained in-frame rearrangements with V and J assigned. These tables miss some clones; where compared with another copy, unresolved V genes account for less than half of the shortfall, and the remainder is unexplained. V and J calls and clone size are those listed in that table; D and trimming were worked out from the DNA. The sample profile shows 210,000 or so clones; 86% of them were found once. 3.1% of the sample is in the top ten clones.

The TCR was taken from a woman between 50 and 59 years old in a cohort exposed to, infected with or recovered from COVID-19 (not recorded which). What was sequenced was PBMCs or T cells enriched from blood (not recorded which).

The CDR3 has the sequence CASSSGQGASYEQYF. The nucleotides are TGCGCCAGCAGCTCCGGACAGGGGGCCTCCTACGAGCAGTACTTC. The rearrangement combines TRBV5-1 with TRBJ2-7; TRBD1 matches 11 bases in the middle. Sequences SGHRS (CDR1) and YFSETQ (CDR2) are obtained from the germline V gene. At the junction V is shortened by 3 bases and J by 0 bases; bases outside the gene matches: 2. The CDR3 sequence holds 15 residues, the cysteine and phenylalanine included. Only the CDR3 DNA stays, 45 bases, in frame from base 1.